Listed below are T cell receptor beta chains from one sample, sequenced in a study of T cell responses to AZD1222 COVID-19 vaccine. The protocol was immunoSEQ multiplex PCR, while the TCRdb copy is restricted to in-frame clones and leaves out a portion. The data contain about 140,000 clones, 92% of them singletons. The input for sequencing was peripheral blood, taken 28 days after the second AZD1222 dose. These receptor sequences come from an adult who received the AZD1222 COVID-19 vaccine. Each CDR3 is given with its conserved first and last residue. D genes are given only for firm matches. Some rows have no size entry. The others give once, few or many, or a class for an expanded clone.

>TRBJ2-3|NA|TRBV4-3|NA
TGCGCCAGCAGCCAAGACCGGGACGGAATCACAGATACGCAGTATTTT
CASSQDRDGITDTQYF
>TRBJ1-1|NA|TRBV6-5|TRBD1
TGTGCCAGCAGTTACTCGAACGGGGACAGATTCAAACCTTTCTTT
CASSYSNGDRFKPFF
>TRBJ1-1|NA|TRBV5-1|TRBD1
TGCGCCAGCAGCCGCCAGGACAGGAGTAATGAAGCTTTCTTT
CASSRQDRSNEAFF
>TRBJ2-1|few|TRBV28|NA
TGTGCCAGCAGGGCGACAGGGGACCCGGGACTAGTAGCCTACAATGAGCAGTTCTTC
CASRATGDPGLVAYNEQFF
>TRBJ1-3|NA|TRBV5-6|NA
TGTGCCAGCAGCTTGGGTCTGGTCGACTCTGGAAACACCATATATTTT
CASSLGLVDSGNTIYF
>TRBJ1-4|NA|TRBV5-1|TRBD1
TGCGCCAGCAGCCCGCAGGGACAGGGGATTAATGAAAAACTGTTTTTT
CASSPQGQGINEKLFF
>TRBJ1-2|NA|TRBV18|TRBD1
TGTGCCAGCTCCCCAGTCGGGACAGGGCGCGATGGCTACACCTTC
CASSPVGTGRDGYTF
>TRBJ1-1|NA|TRBV27|NA
TGTGCCAGCAGTTTATACCCCCCGAACACTGAAGCTTTCTTT
CASSLYPPNTEAFF
>TRBJ2-3|NA|TRBV7-9|TRBD2
TGTGCCAGCAGCCCACCTAGCGGGGAGAACACAGATACGCAGTATTTT
CASSPPSGENTDTQYF
>TRBJ2-2|NA|TRBV19|TRBD2
TGTGCCAGCCAGGTCGGGGGGGCCGGTTTCGGGGAGCTGTTTTTT
CASQVGGAGFGELFF
>TRBJ1-4|NA|TRBV21-1|NA
TGTGCCACCGGAGCGAGGACAGGGAAAATTCGAAAACTGTTTTTT
CATGARTGKIRKLFF
>TRBJ2-1|NA|TRBV6-1|NA
TGTGCCAGCAGTAGGCCCTACAATGAGCAGTTCTTC
CASSRPYNEQFF
>TRBJ1-4|NA|TRBV3-1/TRBV3-2|NA
TGTGCCAGCAGCCAAGATGATCGCAATGAAAAACTGTTTTTT
CASSQDDRNEKLFF
>TRBJ1-6|NA|TRBV2|NA
TGTGCCAGCAGTGGCACGTCGGTTTCACCCCTCCACTTT
CASSGTSVSPLHF
>TRBJ1-5|NA|TRBV7-2|NA
TGTGCCAGCAGCTCCGGGGGGGGTGTTGTAGGTCAGCCCCAGCATTTT
CASSSGGGVVGQPQHF
>TRBJ1-1|NA|TRBV6-8|NA
TGTGCCAGCCTCCCCCCGACGGCCATGAACACTGAAGCTTTCTTT
CASLPPTAMNTEAFF
>TRBJ1-2|NA|TRBV4-2|TRBD1
TGTGCCAGCAGCCAACCCGGGACAGCCTATGGCTACACCTTC
CASSQPGTAYGYTF
>TRBJ1-6|NA|TRBV10-1|NA
TGCGCCAGCAGTGAATATCCGAGGGATTCACCCCTCCACTTT
CASSEYPRDSPLHF
>TRBJ2-1|NA|TRBV28|TRBD2
TGTGCCAGCAGCGTCTCCGGGACCCCCGGGGGGAATGAGCAGTTCTTC
CASSVSGTPGGNEQFF
>TRBJ1-6|NA|TRBV28|NA
TGTGCCAGCAGTCCTCTCAATTCACCCCTCCACTTT
CASSPLNSPLHF
>TRBJ2-1|NA|TRBV5-4|TRBD2
TGTGCCAGCAGCTTGACTCTAGCGGGAGTCTACAATGAGCAGTTCTTC
CASSLTLAGVYNEQFF
>TRBJ1-5|NA|TRBV5-1|NA
TGCGCCAGCAGCGAAGGGTCTGGGGGAATGCAGCCCCAGCATTTT
CASSEGSGGMQPQHF
>TRBJ2-1|NA|TRBV4-1|TRBD2
TGCGCCAGCAGCCACCCCGGGACTAGCAGCTACAATGAGCAGTTCTTC
CASSHPGTSSYNEQFF
>TRBJ2-5|NA|TRBV6-5|NA
TGTGCCAGCACCGCCGGCCCAGGGGAGACCCAGTACTTC
CASTAGPGETQYF